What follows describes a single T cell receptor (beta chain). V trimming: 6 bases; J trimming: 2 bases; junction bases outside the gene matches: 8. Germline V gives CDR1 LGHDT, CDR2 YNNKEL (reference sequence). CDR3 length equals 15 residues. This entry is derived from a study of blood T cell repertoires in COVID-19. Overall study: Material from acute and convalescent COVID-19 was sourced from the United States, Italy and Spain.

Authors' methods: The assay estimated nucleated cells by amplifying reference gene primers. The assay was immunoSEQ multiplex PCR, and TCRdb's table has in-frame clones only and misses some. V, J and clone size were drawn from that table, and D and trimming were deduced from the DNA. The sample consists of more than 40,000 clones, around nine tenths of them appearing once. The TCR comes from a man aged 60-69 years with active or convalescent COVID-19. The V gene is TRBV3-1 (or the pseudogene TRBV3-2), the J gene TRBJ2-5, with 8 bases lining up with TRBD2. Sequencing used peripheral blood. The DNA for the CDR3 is TGTGCCAGCAGGCCACAGCAGCGGGGGCAAGAGACCCAGTACTTC. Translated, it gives CASRPQQRGQETQYF.